This T cell receptor (beta chain) was documented in a study of Tregs in tolerant kidney transplant recipients. Sequencing was performed with immunoSEQ multiplex PCR; in TCRdb, only in-frame clones are kept and a portion is missing. The top ten clones hold about 0.37% of a sample with under 85,000 clones, roughly nine tenths of them seen once. The sequence derives from a human donor who received a combined kidney and bone marrow transplant. Sequenced material: CD4+ T cells from blood, taken before the transplant.

The CDR3 here is CASSVAANSYEQYF. Written as DNA, the CDR3 is TGTGCCAGCAGTGTAGCGGCAAACTCCTACGAGCAGTACTTC. J is TRBJ2-7 and V is TRBV2; maybe TRBD2 (6 bases). Germline V gives CDR1 SNHLY, CDR2 FYNNEI. The CDR3 runs 14 residues. Trimming pared 4 bases from V and 0 bases from J, leaving 10 bases between. Full variable domain (remainder filled in from reference TRBV2 and TRBJ2-7): EPEVTQTPSHQVTQMGQEVILRCVPISNHLYFYWYRQILGQKVEFLVSFYNNEISEKSEIFDDQFSVERPDGSNFTLKIRSTKLEDSAMYFCASSVAANSYEQYFGPGTRLTVT.